The rows below give T cell receptor beta chains drawn from one sample of a study of shared clonotypes between healthy human individuals. Produced via immunoSEQ multiplex PCR; TCRdb's table is partial and in-frame only. This sample carries 2,100,000 or so clones, approximately 95% of them seen once, and the ten largest clones take roughly 0.13%. Material: naive CD4+ T cells sorted from blood. These receptor sequences come from a young man in good health. CDR3s include the opening cysteine and the closing phenylalanine or tryptophan. The order of the fields is J gene, D gene, V gene, clone size, CDR3 protein, CDR3 DNA. A D gene is named only where the DNA matches it firmly. Expanded clones get a size class; other rows say once, few or many, or leave the size out.

J: TRBJ1-2; D: TRBD1; V: TRBV6-5; size: .; CDR3: CAISDRGDGYTF; DNA: TGTGCCATCAGCGACAGGGGGGATGGCTACACCTTC
J: TRBJ1-1; D: TRBD1; V: TRBV4-1; size: .; CDR3: CASSGPGQGAFF; DNA: TGCGCCAGCAGCGGGCCGGGACAGGGGGCTTTCTTT
J: TRBJ1-2; D: .; V: TRBV28; size: .; CDR3: CASRIQGNYGYTF; DNA: TGTGCCAGCAGAATACAGGGCAACTATGGCTACACCTTC
J: TRBJ1-2; D: .; V: TRBV5-4; size: .; CDR3: CASSLVQGNGYTF; DNA: TGTGCCAGCAGCTTGGTACAGGGAAATGGCTACACCTTC
J: TRBJ2-2; D: .; V: TRBV4-3; size: .; CDR3: CASSRNVGVGGELFF; DNA: TGCGCCAGCAGCCGAAACGTCGGGGTAGGCGGGGAGCTGTTTTTT
J: TRBJ2-7; D: TRBD1; V: TRBV27; size: .; CDR3: CASSPTGGGYEQYF; DNA: TGTGCCAGCAGTCCCACAGGGGGCGGGTACGAGCAGTACTTC
J: TRBJ1-1; D: .; V: TRBV18; size: few; CDR3: CASSPPMNTEAFF; DNA: TGTGCCAGCTCACCACCAATGAACACTGAAGCTTTCTTT
J: TRBJ2-5; D: .; V: TRBV29-1; size: .; CDR3: CSGRRQGETQYF; DNA: TGCAGCGGAAGGAGGCAGGGGGAGACCCAGTACTTC
J: TRBJ2-1; D: .; V: TRBV2; size: .; CDR3: CASSEGTAIEQFF; DNA: TGTGCCAGCAGTGAAGGGACAGCTATTGAGCAGTTCTTC
J: TRBJ2-3; D: .; V: TRBV2; size: few; CDR3: CASSGSTDTQYF; DNA: TGTGCCAGCAGCGGGAGCACAGATACGCAGTATTTT
J: TRBJ2-3; D: TRBD2; V: TRBV10-3; size: .; CDR3: CATTGGPDTQYF; DNA: TGTGCCACCACGGGGGGGCCAGATACGCAGTATTTT
J: TRBJ2-3; D: .; V: TRBV5-1; size: .; CDR3: CASSFTSSTDTQYF; DNA: TGCGCCAGCAGCTTCACGTCTAGCACAGATACGCAGTATTTT
J: TRBJ1-6; D: .; V: TRBV5-1; size: .; CDR3: CASSLAADSYNSPLHF; DNA: TGCGCCAGCAGCTTGGCCGCCGACTCCTATAATTCACCCCTCCACTTT
J: TRBJ2-3; D: TRBD2; V: TRBV9; size: .; CDR3: CASSVVRAGGPIDTQYF; DNA: TGTGCCAGCAGCGTCGTCCGAGCGGGAGGGCCGATAGATACGCAGTATTTT
J: TRBJ2-1; D: TRBD2; V: TRBV5-1; size: .; CDR3: CASSVIAGDGYNEQFF; DNA: TGCGCCAGCAGCGTAATAGCGGGAGATGGCTACAATGAGCAGTTCTTC
J: TRBJ2-7; D: .; V: TRBV5-6; size: .; CDR3: CASSGGPGAYEQYF; DNA: TGTGCCAGCAGCGGGGGTCCGGGCGCGTACGAGCAGTACTTC
J: TRBJ1-4; D: .; V: TRBV7-2; size: once; CDR3: CASSLAPGHLNEKLFF; DNA: TGTGCCAGCAGCTTAGCCCCGGGACACCTTAATGAAAAACTGTTTTTT
J: TRBJ1-6; D: .; V: TRBV18; size: .; CDR3: CASSPDRKGSPLHF; DNA: TGTGCCAGCTCACCTGATCGGAAGGGTTCACCCCTCCACTTT
J: TRBJ2-2; D: TRBD2; V: TRBV2; size: once; CDR3: CASRGRASGTGELFF; DNA: TGTGCCAGCAGGGGCCGTGCTAGCGGCACCGGGGAGCTGTTTTTT
J: TRBJ1-2; D: .; V: TRBV9; size: .; CDR3: CASSVDGGLGYTF; DNA: TGTGCCAGCAGCGTAGATGGGGGCCTTGGCTACACCTTC
J: TRBJ1-5; D: .; V: TRBV19; size: .; CDR3: CASTPTPPDSNQPQHF; DNA: TGTGCCAGTACTCCCACCCCACCGGACAGCAATCAGCCCCAGCATTTT
J: TRBJ2-7; D: .; V: TRBV19; size: .; CDR3: CASSTIDRGRFYEQYF; DNA: TGTGCCAGTAGTACCATAGACAGAGGTCGATTCTACGAGCAGTACTTC
J: TRBJ1-1; D: .; V: TRBV5-1; size: once; CDR3: CASKNEGGTEAFF; DNA: TGCGCCAGCAAAAACGAGGGCGGGACTGAAGCTTTCTTT
J: TRBJ1-5; D: TRBD1; V: TRBV6-1; size: .; CDR3: CASNGQGQPQHF; DNA: TGTGCCAGCAACGGACAGGGCCAGCCCCAGCATTTT
J: TRBJ2-7; D: .; V: TRBV11-2; size: once; CDR3: CASSLGFPYEQYF; DNA: TGTGCCAGCAGCCTGGGGTTTCCCTACGAGCAGTACTTC